The entry below describes one T cell receptor beta chain. The antigen remains unidentified. Sequencing was performed with immunoSEQ multiplex PCR; in TCRdb, only in-frame clones are kept and a portion is missing. The data contain about 86,000 clones, 80% to 90% of them seen just once; the ten biggest clones take up 3.5% to 5%. This CDR3 has 13 residues. Germline CDR1 and CDR2: MGHRA and YSYEKL. J gave up 16 bases and V 4 bases, and 13 bases lay outside the gene matches. The data originate from a study of identifying expanded T cells in peripheral blood. Study-wide findings and caveats: Differentially abundant clones: around 1.2 between replicates, about 15 at 2 to 3 weeks, approximately 19 at four. Across healthy donors, higher total template counts meant significantly greater approximately 2-week count variance.

V is TRBV4-1 and J is TRBJ2-1, with 7 bases that match TRBD1. This TCR was sampled from a person aged 18 to 70 in good health. The sequencing sample was made of blood. The CDR3 loop is CASSRDSFSNLFF. The DNA of the CDR3 is TGCGCCAGCAGCCGGGACAGCTTTTCTAATCTATTCTTC.